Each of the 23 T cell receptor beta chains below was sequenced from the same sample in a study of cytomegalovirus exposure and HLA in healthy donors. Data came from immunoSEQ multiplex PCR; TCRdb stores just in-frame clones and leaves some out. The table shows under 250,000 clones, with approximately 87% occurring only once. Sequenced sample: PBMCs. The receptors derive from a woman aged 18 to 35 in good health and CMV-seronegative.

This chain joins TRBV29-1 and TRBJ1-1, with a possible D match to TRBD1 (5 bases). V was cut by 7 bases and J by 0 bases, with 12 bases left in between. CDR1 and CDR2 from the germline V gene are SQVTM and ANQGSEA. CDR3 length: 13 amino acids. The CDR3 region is CSGLQDMNTEAFF. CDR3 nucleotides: TGCAGCGGCCTACAGGACATGAACACTGAAGCTTTCTTT.

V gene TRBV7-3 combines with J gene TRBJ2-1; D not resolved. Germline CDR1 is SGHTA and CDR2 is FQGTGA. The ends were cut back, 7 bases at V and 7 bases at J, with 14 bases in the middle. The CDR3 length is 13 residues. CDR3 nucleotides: TGTGCCAGCACAGGCTACCGCCTGAATGAGCAGTTCTTC. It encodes CASTGYRLNEQFF.

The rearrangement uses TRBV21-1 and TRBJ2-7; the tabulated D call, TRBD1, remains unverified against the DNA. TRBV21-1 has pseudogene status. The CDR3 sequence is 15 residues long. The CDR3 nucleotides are TGTGCCAGCAGCCCGGGACAAGCCCGATGCTACGAGCAGTACTTC. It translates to CASSPGQARCYEQYF.

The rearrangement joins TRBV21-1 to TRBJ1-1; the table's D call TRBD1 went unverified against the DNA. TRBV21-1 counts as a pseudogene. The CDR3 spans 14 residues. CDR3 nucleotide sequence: TGTGCCAGCAGCGGACAGGGAATGAACACTGAAGCTTTCTTT. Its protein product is CASSGQGMNTEAFF.

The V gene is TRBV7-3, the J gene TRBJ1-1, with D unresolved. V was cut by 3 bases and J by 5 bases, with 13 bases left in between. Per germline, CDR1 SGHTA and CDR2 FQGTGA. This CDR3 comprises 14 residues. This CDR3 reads CASSFEGGRTEAFF. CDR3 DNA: TGTGCCAGCAGCTTCGAGGGAGGCAGAACTGAAGCTTTCTTT.

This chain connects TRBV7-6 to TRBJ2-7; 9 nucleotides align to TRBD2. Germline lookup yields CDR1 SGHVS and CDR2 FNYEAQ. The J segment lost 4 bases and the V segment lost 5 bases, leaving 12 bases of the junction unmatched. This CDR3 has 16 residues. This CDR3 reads CASSLSPGTSNYEQYF. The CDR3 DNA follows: TGTGCCAGCAGCCTCTCCCCCGGGACTAGCAATTACGAGCAGTACTTC.

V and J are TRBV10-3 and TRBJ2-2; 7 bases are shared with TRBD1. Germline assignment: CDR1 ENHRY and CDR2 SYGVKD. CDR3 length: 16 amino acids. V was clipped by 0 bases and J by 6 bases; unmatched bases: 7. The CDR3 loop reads CAISESGGANAGELFF. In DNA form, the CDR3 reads TGTGCCATCAGTGAGTCAGGGGGCGCGAATGCCGGGGAGCTGTTTTTT.

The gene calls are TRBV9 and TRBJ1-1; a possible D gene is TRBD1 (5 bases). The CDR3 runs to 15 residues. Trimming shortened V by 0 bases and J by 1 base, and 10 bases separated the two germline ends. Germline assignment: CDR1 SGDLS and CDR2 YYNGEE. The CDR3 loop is CASSVGRQRNTEAFF. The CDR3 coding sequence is TGTGCCAGCAGCGTAGGCCGACAGAGGAACACTGAAGCTTTCTTT.

The CDR3 DNA sequence: TGTGCCACCAGCAGACAGATCAGGGGGCGAGCGACCAATGAGCAGTTCTTC. It encodes CATSRQIRGRATNEQFF. The chain is built from TRBV15 and TRBJ2-1; 8 nucleotides agree with TRBD1. This CDR3 region has 17 residues. Germline assignment: CDR1 LNHNV and CDR2 YYDKDF (reference sequence). V shed 2 bases and J 6 bases; nucleotides not matched to a gene: 12.

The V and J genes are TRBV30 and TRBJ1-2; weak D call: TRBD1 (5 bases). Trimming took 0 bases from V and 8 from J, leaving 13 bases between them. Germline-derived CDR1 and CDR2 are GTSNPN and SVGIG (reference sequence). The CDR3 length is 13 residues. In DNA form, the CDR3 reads TGTGCCTGGAGTGTAGGGGCAGGGCGAGGCTACACCTTC. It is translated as CAWSVGAGRGYTF.

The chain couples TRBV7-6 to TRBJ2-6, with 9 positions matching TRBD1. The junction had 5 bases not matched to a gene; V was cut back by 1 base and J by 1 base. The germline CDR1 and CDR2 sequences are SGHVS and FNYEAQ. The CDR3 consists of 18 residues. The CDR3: CASSLVDRGVSGANVLTF. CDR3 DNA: TGTGCCAGCAGCTTAGTAGACAGGGGGGTGTCTGGGGCCAACGTCCTGACTTTC.

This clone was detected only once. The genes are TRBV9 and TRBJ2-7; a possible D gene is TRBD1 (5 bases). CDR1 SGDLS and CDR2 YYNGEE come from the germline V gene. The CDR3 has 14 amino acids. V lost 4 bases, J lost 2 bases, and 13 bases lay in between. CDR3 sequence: CASSLRQSPYEQYF. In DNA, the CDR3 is TGTGCCAGCAGCCTCCGACAGTCTCCCTACGAGCAGTACTTC.

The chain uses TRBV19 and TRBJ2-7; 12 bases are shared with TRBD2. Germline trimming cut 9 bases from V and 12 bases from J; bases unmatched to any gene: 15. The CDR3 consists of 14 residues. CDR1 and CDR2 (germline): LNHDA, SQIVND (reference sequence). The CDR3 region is CASTAGGLAGRTYF. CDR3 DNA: TGTGCCAGCACAGCCGGTGGACTAGCGGGAAGAACGTACTTC.

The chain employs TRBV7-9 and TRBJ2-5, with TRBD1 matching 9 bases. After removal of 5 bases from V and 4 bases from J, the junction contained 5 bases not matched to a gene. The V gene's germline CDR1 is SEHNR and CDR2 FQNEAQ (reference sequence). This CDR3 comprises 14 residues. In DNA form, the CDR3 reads TGTGCCAGCAGCCCAACAGGGGGCGCAGAGACCCAGTACTTC. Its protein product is CASSPTGGAETQYF.

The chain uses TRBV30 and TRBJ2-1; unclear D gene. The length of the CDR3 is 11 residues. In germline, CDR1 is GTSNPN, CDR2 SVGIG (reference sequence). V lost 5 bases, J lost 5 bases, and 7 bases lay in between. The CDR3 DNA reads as TGTGCCTGGGATGGCCACAATGAGCAGTTCTTC. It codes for CAWDGHNEQFF.

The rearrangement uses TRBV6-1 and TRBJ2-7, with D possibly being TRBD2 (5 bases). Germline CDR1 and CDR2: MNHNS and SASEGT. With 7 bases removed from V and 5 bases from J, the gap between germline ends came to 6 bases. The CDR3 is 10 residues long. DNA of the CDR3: TGTGCCAGCACCGGGGACGAGCAGTACTTC. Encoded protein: CASTGDEQYF.

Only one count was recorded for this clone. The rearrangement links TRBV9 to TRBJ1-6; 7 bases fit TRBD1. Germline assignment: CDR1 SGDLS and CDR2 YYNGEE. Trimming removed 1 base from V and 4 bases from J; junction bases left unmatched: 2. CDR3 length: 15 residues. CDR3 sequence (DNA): TGTGCCAGCAGCGTACAGGGGGAATATAATTCACCCCTCCACTTT. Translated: CASSVQGEYNSPLHF.

DNA for the CDR3: TGTGCCAGCAGTCCGGGGACTTTAGAGTACAATGAGCAGTTCTTC. Protein: CASSPGTLEYNEQFF. The gene calls are TRBV28 and TRBJ2-1; D might be TRBD2 (6 bases). CDR1 and CDR2 (germline): MDHEN, SYDVKM. The CDR3 is made up of 15 amino acids. V dropped 5 bases and J dropped 4 bases, with 15 bases sitting between them.

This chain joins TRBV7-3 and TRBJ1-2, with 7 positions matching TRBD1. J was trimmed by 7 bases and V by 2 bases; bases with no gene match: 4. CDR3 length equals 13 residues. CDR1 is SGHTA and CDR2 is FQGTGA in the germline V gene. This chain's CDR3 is CASSLDRDVGYTF. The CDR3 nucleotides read TGTGCCAGCAGCTTAGACAGGGACGTTGGCTACACCTTC.

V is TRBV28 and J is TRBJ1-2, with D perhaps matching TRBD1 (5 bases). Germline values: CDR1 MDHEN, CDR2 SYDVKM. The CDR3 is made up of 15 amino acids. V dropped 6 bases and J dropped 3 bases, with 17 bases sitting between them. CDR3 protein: CASSPLMGDYYGYTF. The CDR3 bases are TGTGCCAGCAGCCCTCTTATGGGGGACTACTATGGCTACACCTTC.

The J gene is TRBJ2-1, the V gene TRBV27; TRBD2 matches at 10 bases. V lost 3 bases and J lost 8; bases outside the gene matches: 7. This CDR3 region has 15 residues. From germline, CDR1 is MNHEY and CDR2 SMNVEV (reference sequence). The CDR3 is CASSFVASGSHEQFF. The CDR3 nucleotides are TGTGCCAGCAGTTTTGTCGCTAGCGGGAGCCATGAGCAGTTCTTC.

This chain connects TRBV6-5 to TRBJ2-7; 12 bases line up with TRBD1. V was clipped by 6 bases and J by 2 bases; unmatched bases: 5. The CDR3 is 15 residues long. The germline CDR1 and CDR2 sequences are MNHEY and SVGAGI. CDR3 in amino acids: CASSQGTGGTYEQYF. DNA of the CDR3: TGTGCCAGCAGCCAAGGGACAGGGGGCACCTACGAGCAGTACTTC.

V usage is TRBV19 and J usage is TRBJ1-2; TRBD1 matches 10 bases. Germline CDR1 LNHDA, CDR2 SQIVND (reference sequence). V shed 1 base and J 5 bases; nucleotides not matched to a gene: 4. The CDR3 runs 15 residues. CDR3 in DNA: TGTGCCAGTAGTATAGCAGGGGACAGGGGATATGGCTACACCTTC. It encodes CASSIAGDRGYGYTF.